This T cell receptor beta chain was sequenced for a study of cytomegalovirus exposure and HLA in healthy donors. General study points: In vitro assays verified that three CMV-associated chains recognized CMV antigens specifically. First-cohort TCR clusters tended to co-occur in the 95 to 150 validation repertoires, a later analysis found. Cytomegalovirus association was listed for 150 or so TCR beta chains.

This clone was found once. The antigen remains unidentified. Using immunoSEQ multiplex PCR, the repertoire was profiled, and TCRdb retains in-frame clones only, with some absent. The data hold about 95,000 clones, with around 84% observed a single time. The V gene end was trimmed by 3 bases and the J gene end by 0 bases; junction bases not matched to a gene: 5. This CDR3 has 16 residues. Germline V gene sequence: CDR1 LGHNA, CDR2 YNFKEQ. This chain links TRBV4-2 with TRBJ1-5, with 7 nucleotides matching TRBD1. The receptor was isolated from a man aged 18-30 years in good health and CMV-seropositive. The sequenced material came from PBMCs. The CDR3 reads CASSQRTGYSNQPQHF. The CDR3 coding sequence is TGTGCCAGCAGCCAGAGGACAGGCTATAGCAATCAGCCCCAGCATTTT.